This T cell receptor beta chain was identified during a study of T-cell memory formation after mild COVID-19. Study-level background: For the most part, TCR clusters were specific to one donor.

TCRdb re-called the 5' RACE reads through MiXCR, storing one row per CDR3 protein. The table has roughly 350,000 distinct CDR3 sequences, 25% to 30% seen once; the top ten hold approximately 13%. Germline V gene sequence: CDR1 KGHDR, CDR2 SFDVKD. The CDR3 spans 16 residues. V gave up 5 bases and J gave up 6 bases; unmatched junction bases: 9. The receptor comes from an adult woman who had mild COVID-19 (a few samples of this study predate the infection). Cell type and time point are not known. Material: PBMCs or a T cell subset sorted from them (not recorded which). V usage is TRBV24-1 and J usage is TRBJ2-1, with 10 bases aligning to TRBD2. The CDR3 reads CATSVRGASGSNEQFF. The CDR3 nucleotides read TGTGCCACCAGTGTACGGGGGGCTAGCGGGAGCAATGAGCAGTTCTTC.